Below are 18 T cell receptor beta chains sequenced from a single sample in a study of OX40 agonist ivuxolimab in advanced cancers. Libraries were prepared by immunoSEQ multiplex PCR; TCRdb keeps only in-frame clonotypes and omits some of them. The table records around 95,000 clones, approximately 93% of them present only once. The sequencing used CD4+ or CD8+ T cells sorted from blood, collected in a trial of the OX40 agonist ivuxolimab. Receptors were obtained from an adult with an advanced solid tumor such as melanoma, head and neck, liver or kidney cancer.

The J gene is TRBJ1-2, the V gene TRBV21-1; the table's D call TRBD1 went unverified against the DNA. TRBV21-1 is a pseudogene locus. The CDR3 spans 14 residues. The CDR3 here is CASSYRVGNYGYTF. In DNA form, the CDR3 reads TGTGCCAGCAGCTACAGGGTCGGGAACTATGGCTACACCTTC.

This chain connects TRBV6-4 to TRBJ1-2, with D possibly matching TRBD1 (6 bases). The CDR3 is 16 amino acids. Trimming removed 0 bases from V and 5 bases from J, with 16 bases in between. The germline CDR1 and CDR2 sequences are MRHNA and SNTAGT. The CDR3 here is CASSDSVGGAGYGYTF. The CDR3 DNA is TGTGCCAGCAGTGACTCAGTGGGGGGCGCCGGGTATGGCTACACCTTC.

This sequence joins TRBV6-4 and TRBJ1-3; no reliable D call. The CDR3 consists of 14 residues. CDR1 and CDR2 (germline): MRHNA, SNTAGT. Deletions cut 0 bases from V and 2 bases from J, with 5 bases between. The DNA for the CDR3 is TGTGCCAGCAGTGACTCGATTCCTGGAAACACCATATATTTT. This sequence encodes CASSDSIPGNTIYF.

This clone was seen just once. The CDR3 DNA sequence: TGTGCCAGCAGCTTAACAGGGGGCAGCGCTGAAGCTTTCTTT. Protein sequence: CASSLTGGSAEAFF. J is TRBJ1-1 and V is TRBV7-3, with 7 nucleotides matching TRBD1. Per the germline V gene, CDR1 is SGHTA and CDR2 is FQGTGA. The CDR3 has 14 amino acids. The trim removed 0 bases at V and 6 bases at J, leaving 4 bases unmatched.

CDR3 DNA: TGTGCCTGGATAGCGGCGGGCGCAGATACGCAGTATTTT. Its protein is CAWIAAGADTQYF. V is TRBV30 and J is TRBJ2-3; D is possibly TRBD2 (6 bases). The V and J ends lost 4 bases and 4 bases respectively, with 12 bases between them. The CDR3 is 13 amino acids. Germline CDR1 is GTSNPN and CDR2 is SVGIG (reference sequence).

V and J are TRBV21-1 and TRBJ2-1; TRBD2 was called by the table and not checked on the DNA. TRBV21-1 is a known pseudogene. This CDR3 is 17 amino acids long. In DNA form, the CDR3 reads TGTGCCAGCAGCAAAGCCGCGCCGACTAGCGGTTACAATGAGCAGTTCTTC. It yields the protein CASSKAAPTSGYNEQFF.

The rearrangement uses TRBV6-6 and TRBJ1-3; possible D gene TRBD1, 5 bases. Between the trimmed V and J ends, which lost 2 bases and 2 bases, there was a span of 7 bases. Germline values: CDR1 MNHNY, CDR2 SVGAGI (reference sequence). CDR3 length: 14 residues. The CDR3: CASSYQGPGNTIYF. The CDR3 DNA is TGTGCCAGCAGTTACCAGGGCCCTGGAAACACCATATATTTT.

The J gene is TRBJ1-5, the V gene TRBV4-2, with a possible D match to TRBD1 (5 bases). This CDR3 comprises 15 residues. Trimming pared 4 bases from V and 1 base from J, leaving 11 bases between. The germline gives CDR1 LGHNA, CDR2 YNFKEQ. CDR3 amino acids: CASSPDGGSNQPQHF. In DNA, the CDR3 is TGTGCCAGCAGCCCTGACGGGGGGAGCAATCAGCCCCAGCATTTT.

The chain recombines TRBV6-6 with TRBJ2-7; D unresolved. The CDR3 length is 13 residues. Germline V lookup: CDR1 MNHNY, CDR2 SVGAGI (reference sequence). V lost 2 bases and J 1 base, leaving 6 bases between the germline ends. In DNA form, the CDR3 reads TGTGCCAGCAGTTACGACACATCCTACGAGCAGTACTTC. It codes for CASSYDTSYEQYF.

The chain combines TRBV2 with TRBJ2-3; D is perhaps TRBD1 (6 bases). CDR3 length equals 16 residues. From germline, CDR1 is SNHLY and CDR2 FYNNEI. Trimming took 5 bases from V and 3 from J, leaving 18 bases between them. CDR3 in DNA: TGTGCCAGCAGTCACCGGGACACCGGAATAACAGATACGCAGTATTTT. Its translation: CASSHRDTGITDTQYF.

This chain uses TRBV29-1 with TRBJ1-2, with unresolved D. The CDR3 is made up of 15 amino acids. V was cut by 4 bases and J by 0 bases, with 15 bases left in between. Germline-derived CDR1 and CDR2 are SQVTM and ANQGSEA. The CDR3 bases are TGCAGCGTTGGGAGAGTGCGGAACCCTAACTATGGCTACACCTTC. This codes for CSVGRVRNPNYGYTF.

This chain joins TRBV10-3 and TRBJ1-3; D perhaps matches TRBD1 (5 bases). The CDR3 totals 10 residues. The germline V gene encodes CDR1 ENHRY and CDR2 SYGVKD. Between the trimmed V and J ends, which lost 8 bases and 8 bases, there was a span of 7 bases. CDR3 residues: CAIGGYTIYF. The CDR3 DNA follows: TGTGCCATCGGGGGGTACACCATATATTTT.

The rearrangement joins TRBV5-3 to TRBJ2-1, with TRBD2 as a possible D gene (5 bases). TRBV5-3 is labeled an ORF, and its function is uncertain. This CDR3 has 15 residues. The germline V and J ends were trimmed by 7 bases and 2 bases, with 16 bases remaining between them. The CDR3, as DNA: TGTGCCAGATACTTTAGGACTGATACCTACAATGAGCAGTTCTTC. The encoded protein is CARYFRTDTYNEQFF.

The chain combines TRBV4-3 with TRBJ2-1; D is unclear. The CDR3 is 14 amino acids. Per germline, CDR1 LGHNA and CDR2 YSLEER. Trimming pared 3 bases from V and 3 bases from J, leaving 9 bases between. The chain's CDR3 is CASSQRPFYNEQFF. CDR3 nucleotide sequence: TGCGCCAGCAGCCAGAGACCCTTCTACAATGAGCAGTTCTTC.

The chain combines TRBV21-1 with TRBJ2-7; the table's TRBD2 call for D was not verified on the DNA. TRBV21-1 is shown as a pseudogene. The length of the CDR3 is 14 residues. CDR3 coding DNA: TGTGCCAGCAGCCCCGCCCCGACTAGCGGCGAGCAGTACGTC. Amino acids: CASSPAPTSGEQYV.

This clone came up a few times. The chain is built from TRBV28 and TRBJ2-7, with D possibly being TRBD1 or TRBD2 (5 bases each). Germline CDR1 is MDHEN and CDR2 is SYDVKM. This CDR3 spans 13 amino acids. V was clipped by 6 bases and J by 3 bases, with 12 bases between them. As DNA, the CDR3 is TGTGCCAGCAGCCAGGGACCCATCTACGAGCAGTACTTC. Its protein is CASSQGPIYEQYF.

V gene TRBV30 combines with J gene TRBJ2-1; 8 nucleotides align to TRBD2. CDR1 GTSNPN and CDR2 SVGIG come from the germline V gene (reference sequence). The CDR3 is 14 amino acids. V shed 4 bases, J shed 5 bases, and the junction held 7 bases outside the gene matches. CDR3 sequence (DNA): TGTGCCTGGACGGGGGGGAGTTGGGACAATGAGCAGTTCTTC. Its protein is CAWTGGSWDNEQFF.

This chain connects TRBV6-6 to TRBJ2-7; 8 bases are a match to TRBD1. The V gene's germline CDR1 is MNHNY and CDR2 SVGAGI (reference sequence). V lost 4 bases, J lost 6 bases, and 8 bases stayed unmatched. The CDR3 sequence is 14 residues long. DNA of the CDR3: TGTGCCAGCAGTTGGGACAGGACGCGTGGCGAGCAGTACGTC. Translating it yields CASSWDRTRGEQYV.